The 5 T cell receptor beta chains below all came from one sample that was sequenced in a study of cytomegalovirus exposure and HLA in healthy donors. Both 60 Vbeta primers and 13 Jbeta primers went into the PCR. Sequencing used immunoSEQ multiplex PCR; TCRdb keeps in-frame clones, though not all of them. This sample has fewer than 80,000 clones, with approximately 80% found just once. Sequenced: PBMCs. Receptors were obtained from a young man in good health and CMV-seronegative.

The rearrangement links TRBV30 to TRBJ1-5; 9 bases are shared with TRBD1. V was pared by 5 bases and J by 4 bases, with 3 bases of the junction left unmatched. The CDR3 has 13 amino acids. CDR1 is GTSNPN and CDR2 is SVGIG in the germline V gene (reference sequence). CDR3 in DNA: TGTGCCTGGGGGGGACAGGGAAATCAGCCCCAGCATTTT. Its translation is CAWGGQGNQPQHF.

V and J are TRBV7-2 and TRBJ2-7; 11 bases match TRBD2. The CDR3 runs 15 residues. After removal of 0 bases from V and 4 bases from J, the junction contained 2 bases not matched to a gene. Germline CDR1 SGHTA, CDR2 FQGNSA. CDR3 sequence (DNA): TGTGCCAGCAGCTTAGCCATAGCGGGGGGGTACGAGCAGTACGTC. Translating it yields CASSLAIAGGYEQYV.

V gene TRBV9 combines with J gene TRBJ1-1; D is unresolved. This CDR3 comprises 13 residues. V lost 2 bases to trimming and J lost 4 bases, with 9 bases between them. Germline V gene lookup returns CDR1 SGDLS and CDR2 YYNGEE. The CDR3 DNA follows: TGTGCCAGCAGCGTTGATCGGGTCACTGAAGCTTTCTTT. It yields the protein CASSVDRVTEAFF.

The chain is built from TRBV6-1 and TRBJ2-2; D ambiguous. V lost 6 bases and J lost 4, with 9 bases in between. The CDR3 loop spans 13 amino acids. Germline values: CDR1 MNHNS, CDR2 SASEGT. The CDR3 DNA sequence: TGTGCCAGCAGGGTATCCGGCACCGGGGAGCTGTTTTTT. Protein: CASRVSGTGELFF.

This chain connects TRBV19 to TRBJ2-7; no definite D call. Germline V gene lookup returns CDR1 LNHDA and CDR2 SQIVND (reference sequence). The CDR3 has 18 residues. Between the trimmed V and J ends, which lost 2 bases and 2 bases, there was a span of 22 bases. The CDR3 region is CASSINQQVLMYAYEQYF. In DNA form, the CDR3 reads TGTGCCAGTAGTATAAATCAGCAGGTACTTATGTATGCCTACGAGCAGTACTTC.